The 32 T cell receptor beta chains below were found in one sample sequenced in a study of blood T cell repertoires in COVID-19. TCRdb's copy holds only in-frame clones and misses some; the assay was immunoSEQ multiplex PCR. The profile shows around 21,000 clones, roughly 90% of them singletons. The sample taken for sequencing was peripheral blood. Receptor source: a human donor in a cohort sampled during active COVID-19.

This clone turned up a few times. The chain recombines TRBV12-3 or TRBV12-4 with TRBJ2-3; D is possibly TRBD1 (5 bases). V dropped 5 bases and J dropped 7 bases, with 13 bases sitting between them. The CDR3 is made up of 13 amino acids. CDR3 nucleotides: TGTGCCAGCAGTCAAAACAGGTGGAATACGCAGTATTTT. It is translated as CASSQNRWNTQYF.

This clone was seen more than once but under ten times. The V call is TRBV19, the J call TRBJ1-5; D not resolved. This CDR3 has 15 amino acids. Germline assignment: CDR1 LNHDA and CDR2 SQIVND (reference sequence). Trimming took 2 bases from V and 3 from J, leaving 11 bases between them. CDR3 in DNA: TGTGCCAGTAGTATAACCCTGGGCACCAATCAGCCCCAGCATTTT. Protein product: CASSITLGTNQPQHF.

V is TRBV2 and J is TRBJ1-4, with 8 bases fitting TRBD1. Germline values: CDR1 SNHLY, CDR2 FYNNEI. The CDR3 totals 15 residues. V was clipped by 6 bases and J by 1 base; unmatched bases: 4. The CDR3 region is CASRPTGGTNEKLFF. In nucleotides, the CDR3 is TGTGCCAGCAGGCCCACAGGGGGAACTAATGAAAAACTGTTTTTT.

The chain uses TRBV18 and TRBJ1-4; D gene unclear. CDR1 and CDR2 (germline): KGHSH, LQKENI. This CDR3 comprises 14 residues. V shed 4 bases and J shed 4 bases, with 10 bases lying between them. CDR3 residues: CASSRRVDNEKLFF. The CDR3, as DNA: TGTGCCAGCTCACGACGGGTAGATAATGAAAAACTGTTTTTT.

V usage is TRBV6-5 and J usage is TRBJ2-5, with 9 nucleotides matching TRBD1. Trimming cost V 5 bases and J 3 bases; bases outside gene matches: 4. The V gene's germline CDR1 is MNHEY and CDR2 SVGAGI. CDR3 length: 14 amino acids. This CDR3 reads CASSPRTGEETQYF. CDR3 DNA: TGTGCCAGCAGTCCCCGGACAGGGGAAGAGACCCAGTACTTC.

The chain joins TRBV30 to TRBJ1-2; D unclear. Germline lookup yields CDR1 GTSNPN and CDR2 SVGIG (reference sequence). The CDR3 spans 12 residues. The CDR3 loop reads CAYARSGYGYTF. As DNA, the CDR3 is TGTGCTTATGCCCGGAGCGGCTATGGCTACACCTTC.

The CDR3 region has the DNA TGTGCCAGCTCACCTACCGGGACTCAGGGTTCACCCCTCCACTTT. It translates to CASSPTGTQGSPLHF. The rearrangement uses TRBV18 and TRBJ1-6; the D gene is possibly TRBD1 (5 bases). Germline V gene lookup returns CDR1 KGHSH and CDR2 LQKENI. V gave up 3 bases and J gave up 9 bases, with 15 bases separating them. There are 15 residues in the CDR3.

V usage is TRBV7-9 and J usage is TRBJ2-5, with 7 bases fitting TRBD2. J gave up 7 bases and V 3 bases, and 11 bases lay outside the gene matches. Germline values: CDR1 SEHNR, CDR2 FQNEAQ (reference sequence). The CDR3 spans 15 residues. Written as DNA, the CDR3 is TGTGCCAGCAGCTTGCGGGAGTCAGAGATCCGGACCCAGTACTTC. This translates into CASSLRESEIRTQYF.

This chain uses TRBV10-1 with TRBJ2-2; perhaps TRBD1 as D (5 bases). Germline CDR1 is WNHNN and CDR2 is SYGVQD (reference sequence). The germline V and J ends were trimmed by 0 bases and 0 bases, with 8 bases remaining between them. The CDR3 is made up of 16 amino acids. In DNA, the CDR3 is TGCGCCAGCAGTGAGTCTGGCAGGGCGAACACCGGGGAGCTGTTTTTT. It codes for CASSESGRANTGELFF.

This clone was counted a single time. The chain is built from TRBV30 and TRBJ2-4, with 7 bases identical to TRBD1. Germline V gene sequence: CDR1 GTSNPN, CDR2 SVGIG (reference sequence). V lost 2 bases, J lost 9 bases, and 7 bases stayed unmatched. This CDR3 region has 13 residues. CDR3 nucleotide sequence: TGTGCCTGGAGTCCAAACAGGGGCGGCATTCAGTACTTC. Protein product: CAWSPNRGGIQYF.

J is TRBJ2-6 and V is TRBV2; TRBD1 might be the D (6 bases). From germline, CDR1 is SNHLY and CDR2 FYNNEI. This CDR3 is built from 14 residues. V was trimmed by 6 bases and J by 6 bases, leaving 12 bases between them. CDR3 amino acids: CASRKNREANVLTF. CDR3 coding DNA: TGTGCCAGCAGAAAGAACAGGGAGGCCAACGTCCTGACTTTC.

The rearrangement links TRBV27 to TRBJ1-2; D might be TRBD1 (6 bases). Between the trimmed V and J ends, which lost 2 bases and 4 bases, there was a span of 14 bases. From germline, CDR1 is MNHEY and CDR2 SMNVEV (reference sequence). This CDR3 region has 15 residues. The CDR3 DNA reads TGTGCCAGCAGTTTAGGCGGGCAGGGGTTCTATGGCTACACCTTC. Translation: CASSLGGQGFYGYTF.

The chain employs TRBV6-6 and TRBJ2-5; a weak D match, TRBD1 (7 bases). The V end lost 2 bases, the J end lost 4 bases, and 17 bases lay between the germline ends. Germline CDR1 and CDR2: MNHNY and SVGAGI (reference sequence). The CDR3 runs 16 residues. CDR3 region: CASSYAGTAEAETQYF. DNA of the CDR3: TGTGCCAGCAGTTACGCGGGGACAGCTGAAGCAGAGACCCAGTACTTC.

This chain's CDR3 is CATSDRGKIYGYTF. Here the CDR3 DNA reads TGTGCCACCTCGGACAGGGGGAAGATCTATGGCTACACCTTC. This chain uses TRBV6-5 with TRBJ1-2, with 10 bases that match TRBD1. The CDR3 covers 14 residues. V shed 10 bases and J 4 bases; nucleotides not matched to a gene: 9. Looked up from germline, CDR1 is MNHEY and CDR2 is SVGAGI.

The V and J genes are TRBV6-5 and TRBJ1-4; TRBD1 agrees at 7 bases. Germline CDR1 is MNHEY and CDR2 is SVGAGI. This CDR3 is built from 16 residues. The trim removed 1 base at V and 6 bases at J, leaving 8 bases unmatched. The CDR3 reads CASSYLRTGHYEKLFF. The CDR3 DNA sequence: TGTGCCAGCAGTTACTTGCGGACAGGCCATTATGAAAAACTGTTTTTT.

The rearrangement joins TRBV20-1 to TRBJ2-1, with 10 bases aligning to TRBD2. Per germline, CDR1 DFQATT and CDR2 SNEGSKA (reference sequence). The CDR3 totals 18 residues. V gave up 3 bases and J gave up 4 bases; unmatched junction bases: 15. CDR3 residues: CSASKPSGGPIFYNEQFF. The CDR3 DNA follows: TGCAGTGCTAGTAAGCCTAGCGGGGGTCCCATATTTTACAATGAGCAGTTCTTC.

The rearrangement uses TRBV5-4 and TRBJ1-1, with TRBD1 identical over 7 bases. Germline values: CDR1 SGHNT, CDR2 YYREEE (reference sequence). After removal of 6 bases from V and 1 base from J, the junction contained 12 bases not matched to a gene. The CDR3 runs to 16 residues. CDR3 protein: CASTKGQWGSNTEAFF. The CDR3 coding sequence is TGTGCCAGCACCAAGGGACAGTGGGGCTCGAACACTGAAGCTTTCTTT.

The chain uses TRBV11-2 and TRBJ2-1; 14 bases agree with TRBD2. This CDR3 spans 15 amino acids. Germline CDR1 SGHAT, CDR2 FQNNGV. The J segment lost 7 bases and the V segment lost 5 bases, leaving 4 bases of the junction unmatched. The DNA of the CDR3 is TGTGCCAGCAGCCCCGGGACTAGCGGGAGTAATGAGCAGTTCTTC. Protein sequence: CASSPGTSGSNEQFF.

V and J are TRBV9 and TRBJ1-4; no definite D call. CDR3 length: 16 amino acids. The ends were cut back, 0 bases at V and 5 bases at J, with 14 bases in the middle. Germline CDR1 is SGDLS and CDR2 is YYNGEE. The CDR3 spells CASSVGGGVGNEKLFF. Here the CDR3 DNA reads TGTGCCAGCAGCGTAGGGGGAGGTGTAGGGAATGAAAAACTGTTTTTT.

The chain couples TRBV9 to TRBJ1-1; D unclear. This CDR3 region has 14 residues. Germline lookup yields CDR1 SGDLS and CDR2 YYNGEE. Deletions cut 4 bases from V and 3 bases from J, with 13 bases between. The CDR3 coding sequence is TGTGCCAGCAGCCCCGAGGGATCCTACACTGAAGCTTTCTTT. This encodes CASSPEGSYTEAFF.

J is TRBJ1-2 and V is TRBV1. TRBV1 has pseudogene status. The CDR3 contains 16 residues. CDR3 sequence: CTSNTKKNREGDGYTF. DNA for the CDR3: TGCACCAGCAACACCAAAAAAAACAGGGAGGGCGATGGCTACACCTTC.

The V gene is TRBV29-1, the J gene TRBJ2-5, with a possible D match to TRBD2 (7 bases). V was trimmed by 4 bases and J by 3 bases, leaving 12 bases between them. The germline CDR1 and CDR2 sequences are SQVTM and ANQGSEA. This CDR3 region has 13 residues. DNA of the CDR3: TGCAGCGTTGTAAGAGGGGGGGAAGAGACCCAGTACTTC. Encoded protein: CSVVRGGEETQYF.

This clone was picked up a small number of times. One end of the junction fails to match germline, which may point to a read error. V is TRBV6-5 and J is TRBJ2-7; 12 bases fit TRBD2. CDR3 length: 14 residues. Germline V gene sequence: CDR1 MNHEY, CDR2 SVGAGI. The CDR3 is CASSSPTSGGTSCF. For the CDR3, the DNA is TGTGCCAGCAGTTCACCAACTAGCGGGGGGACCTCGTGCTTC.

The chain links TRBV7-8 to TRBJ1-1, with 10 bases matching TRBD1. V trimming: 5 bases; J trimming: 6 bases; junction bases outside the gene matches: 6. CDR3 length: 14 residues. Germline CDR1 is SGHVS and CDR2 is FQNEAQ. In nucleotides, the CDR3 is TGTGCCAGCAGCCCCGGACAGGGGGGGCCTGAAGCTTTCTTT. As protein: CASSPGQGGPEAFF.

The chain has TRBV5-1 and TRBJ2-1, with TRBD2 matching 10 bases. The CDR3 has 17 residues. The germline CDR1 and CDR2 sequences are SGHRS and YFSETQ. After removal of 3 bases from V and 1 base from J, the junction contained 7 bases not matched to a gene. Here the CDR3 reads CASSWEVAGGSYNEQFF. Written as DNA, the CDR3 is TGCGCCAGCAGCTGGGAAGTAGCGGGGGGATCCTACAATGAGCAGTTCTTC.

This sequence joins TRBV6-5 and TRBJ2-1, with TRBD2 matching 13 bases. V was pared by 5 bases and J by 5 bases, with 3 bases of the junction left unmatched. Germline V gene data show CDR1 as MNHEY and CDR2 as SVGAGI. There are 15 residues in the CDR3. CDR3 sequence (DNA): TGTGCCAGCAGTCTGACTAGCGGGGGGAACAATGAGCAGTTCTTC. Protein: CASSLTSGGNNEQFF.

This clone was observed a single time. The CDR3 loop is CASSPSAGVYGYTF. The CDR3 bases are TGCGCCAGCAGTCCATCAGCAGGCGTCTATGGCTACACCTTC. The gene calls are TRBV5-1 and TRBJ1-2; D is ambiguous. CDR3 length: 14 residues. V lost 5 bases and J lost 4, with 15 bases in between. Germline V gives CDR1 SGHRS, CDR2 YFSETQ. The complete variable domain, with remaining parts taken from reference TRBV5-1 and TRBJ1-2, reads KAGVTQTPRYLIKTRGQQVTLSCSPISGHRSVSWYQQTPGQGLQFLFEYFSETQRNKGNFPGRFSGRQFSNSRSEMNVSTLELGDSALYLCASSPSAGVYGYTFGSGTRLTVV.

The CDR3 loop reads CASSIPFGGRGSGNTIYF. CDR3 bases: TGTGCCAGTAGTATTCCCTTCGGGGGAAGGGGCTCTGGAAACACCATATATTTT. The chain joins TRBV19 to TRBJ1-3, with D possibly TRBD1 on 5 matching bases. V lost 3 bases and J lost 0, with 18 bases in between. Germline V gene sequence: CDR1 LNHDA, CDR2 SQIVND (reference sequence). CDR3 size: 18 residues.

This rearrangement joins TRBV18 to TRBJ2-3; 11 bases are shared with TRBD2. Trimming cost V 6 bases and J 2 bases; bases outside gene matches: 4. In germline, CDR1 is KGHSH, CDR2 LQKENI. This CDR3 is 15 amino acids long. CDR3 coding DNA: TGTGCCAGCTCCCGTAGCGGGGGGGACACAGATACGCAGTATTTT. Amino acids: CASSRSGGDTDTQYF.

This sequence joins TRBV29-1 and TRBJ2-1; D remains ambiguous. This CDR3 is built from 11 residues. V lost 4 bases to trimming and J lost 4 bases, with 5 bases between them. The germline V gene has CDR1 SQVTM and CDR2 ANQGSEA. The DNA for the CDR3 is TGCAGCGTTGCACAGTACAATGAGCAGTTCTTC. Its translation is CSVAQYNEQFF.

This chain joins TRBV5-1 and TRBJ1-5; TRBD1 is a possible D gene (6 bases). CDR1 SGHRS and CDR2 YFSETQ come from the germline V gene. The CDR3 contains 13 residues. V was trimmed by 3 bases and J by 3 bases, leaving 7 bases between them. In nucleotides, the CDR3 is TGCGCCAGCAGCTGGGACATCAATCAGCCCCAGCATTTT. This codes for CASSWDINQPQHF.

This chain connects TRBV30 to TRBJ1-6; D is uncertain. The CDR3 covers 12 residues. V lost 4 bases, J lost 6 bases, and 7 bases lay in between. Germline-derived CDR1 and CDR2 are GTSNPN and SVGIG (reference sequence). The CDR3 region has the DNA TGTGCCTGGACTACTGGTAATTCACCCCTCCACTTT. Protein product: CAWTTGNSPLHF.